The entry below describes one T cell receptor (beta chain). The target antigen is unknown. This record belongs to a study of shared clonotypes between healthy human individuals. Study-wide results and caveats: For naive CD4 cells, roughly 5.5% of clonotypes were shared across four donors.

The CDR3 has 17 amino acids. J was trimmed by 0 bases and V by 3 bases; bases with no gene match: 8. Germline V gene sequence: CDR1 KGHSH, CDR2 LQKENI. Profiling relied on immunoSEQ multiplex PCR, and the TCRdb table lists in-frame clones only, not all of them. Of over 2 million clones listed, 85% to 95% are singletons. Donors comprised only Caucasian adults living in Nashville, Tennessee. The chain couples TRBV18 to TRBJ2-3; 8 bases line up with TRBD2. The sequenced sample consisted of naive CD4+ T cells from PBMCs. The subset was: CD45RA+ positively selected. The TCR sequence derives from a man aged 18 to 30 in good health. Some clones in this sample may be carry-over from other donors' samples. Here the CDR3 reads CASSPIGLASSTDTQYF. The CDR3 region has the DNA TGTGCCAGCTCACCCATAGGACTAGCATCGAGCACAGATACGCAGTATTTT.